The entry below describes one T cell receptor (beta chain). Under the authors' procedure: Researchers report that nucleated cell counts were estimated from reference gene primer amplification. Using immunoSEQ multiplex PCR, the repertoire was profiled, and TCRdb retains in-frame clones only, with some absent. V and J calls and clone size are given by that table; D and trimming were obtained from the DNA. The sample has approximately 110,000 clones, approximately 81% seen once. CDR1 is KGHSH and CDR2 is LQKENI in the germline V gene. The junction had 5 bases not matched to a gene; V was cut back by 3 bases and J by 1 base. CDR3 length: 15 residues. This sample stems from a study of blood T cell repertoires in COVID-19. Across the study: Acute-phase and convalescent COVID-19 samples originated in the United States, Italy and Spain. Sources were T cells, B-cell-depleted T cells, or PBMCs; the material itself was cDNA or gDNA.

J is TRBJ1-1 and V is TRBV18; the match to TRBD1 covers 7 bases. Material for sequencing was peripheral blood. This receptor was taken from a man aged 35 to 55 with acute or convalescent COVID-19. The CDR3 reads CASSPATGSNTEAFF. CDR3 coding DNA: TGTGCCAGCTCACCTGCGACAGGGTCGAACACTGAAGCTTTCTTT.